The 10 T cell receptor beta chains presented below share a single source sample, sequenced in a study of CD8 T cells in ankylosing spondylitis. One entry per CDR3 protein results from TCRdb running MiXCR on the 5' RACE reads. The sample lists 250,000 or so distinct CDR3 sequences, roughly a quarter seen once, with roughly 0.67% in the top ten. Sequenced material: blood, either unsorted or a sorted T cell fraction (not recorded which). The source of these receptors is a male donor with ankylosing spondylitis or in good health (not recorded which).

A word on this clonotype: The junction and the germline gene differ at one end; a read error may be behind it. The J gene is TRBJ2-3, the V gene TRBV10-1; D may be TRBD2 (6 bases). Looked up from germline, CDR1 is WNHNN and CDR2 is SYGVQD (reference sequence). The CDR3 contains 9 residues. DNA of the CDR3: TGCGCCAGCAGCTCGGGACTGGGTTTT. Amino acid sequence: CASSSGLGF.

This rearrangement joins TRBV4-2 to TRBJ2-3; 13 nucleotides align to TRBD2. CDR1 is LGHNA, CDR2 YNFKEQ, per germline. CDR3 length: 17 amino acids. V dropped 3 bases and J dropped 0; count of bases not matched to a gene: 3. In DNA form, the CDR3 reads TGTGCCAGCAGCCACGGACTAGCGGGGGAGAGCACAGATACGCAGTATTTT. Encoded protein: CASSHGLAGESTDTQYF.

This clonotype showed up just a few times. J is TRBJ2-3 and V is TRBV14; 11 positions match TRBD1. This CDR3 contains 14 residues. CDR1 is SGHDN, CDR2 FVKESK, per germline. J lost 6 bases, V lost 4 bases, and 3 bases had no gene match. The CDR3 reads CASSRRDRGDTQYF. The DNA for the CDR3 is TGTGCCAGCAGCCGGAGGGACAGGGGGGATACGCAGTATTTT.

This clonotype was recorded at least ten times. The V and J genes are TRBV12-3 or TRBV12-4 and TRBJ2-1; 10 bases map to TRBD2. V dropped 5 bases and J dropped 9; count of bases not matched to a gene: 13. The CDR3 length is 16 residues. The CDR3 sequence is CASSRHGTSVGREQFF. The CDR3 DNA reads TGTGCCAGCAGTCGGCACGGGACTAGCGTCGGGCGTGAGCAGTTCTTC.

There are many counts of this clonotype. The chain links TRBV20-1 to TRBJ2-5, with D unresolved. Germline V lookup: CDR1 DFQATT, CDR2 SNEGSKA (reference sequence). V was cut by 7 bases and J by 2 bases, with 11 bases left in between. CDR3 length equals 12 residues. The CDR3 protein is CSEALIQETQYF. The CDR3 DNA follows: TGCAGTGAGGCACTAATTCAAGAGACCCAGTACTTC.

This clonotype was seen more than once but under ten times. CDR3 amino acids: CSASALAANTDTQYF. The DNA for the CDR3 is TGCAGTGCTAGTGCACTAGCGGCGAACACAGATACGCAGTATTTT. This chain connects TRBV20-1 to TRBJ2-3; 8 positions agree with TRBD2. Trimming took 3 bases from V and 2 from J; bases not matched to a gene: 7. In germline, CDR1 is DFQATT, CDR2 SNEGSKA (reference sequence). This CDR3 is built from 15 residues.

The chain employs TRBV20-1 and TRBJ1-1, with D hard to call. From germline, CDR1 is DFQATT and CDR2 SNEGSKA (reference sequence). V was cut by 4 bases and J by 4 bases, with 7 bases left in between. This CDR3 region has 11 residues. CDR3: CSATPGTEAFF. In DNA, the CDR3 is TGCAGTGCTACCCCGGGCACTGAAGCTTTCTTT.

This clonotype was observed many times. This rearrangement joins TRBV11-1 to TRBJ2-7; 8 bases are a match to TRBD2. This CDR3 has 15 residues. V trimming: 6 bases; J trimming: 1 base; junction bases outside the gene matches: 8. Germline V lookup: CDR1 SGHAT, CDR2 FQDESV (reference sequence). The CDR3 spells CASRQNPGGSYEQYF. Written as DNA, the CDR3 is TGTGCCAGCAGACAAAATCCGGGGGGGTCCTACGAGCAGTACTTC. The full variable domain, rest sourced from reference TRBV11-1 and TRBJ2-7, is EAEVAQSPRYKITEKSQAVAFWCDPISGHATLYWYRQILGQGPELLVQFQDESVVDDSQLPKDRFSAERLKGVDSTLKIQPAELGDSAMYLCASRQNPGGSYEQYFGPGTRLTVT.

This clonotype was picked up a small number of times. This chain links TRBV20-1 with TRBJ2-7, with 8 nucleotides matching TRBD1. V shed 6 bases, J shed 1 base, and the junction held 8 bases outside the gene matches. The CDR3 is 14 residues long. Germline CDR1 reads DFQATT; CDR2 reads SNEGSKA (reference sequence). The CDR3 protein is CSALPQGASYEQYF. The CDR3 DNA follows: TGCAGTGCCCTACCCCAGGGGGCTTCCTACGAGCAGTACTTC.

DNA for the CDR3: TGCAGCGTGGAAACAGGTTATGGCTACACCTTC. It encodes CSVETGYGYTF. The J gene is TRBJ1-2, the V gene TRBV29-1; TRBD1 might be the D (5 bases). V was trimmed by 6 bases and J by 5 bases, leaving 10 bases between them. The CDR3 is made up of 11 amino acids. CDR1 is SQVTM, CDR2 ANQGSEA, per germline.